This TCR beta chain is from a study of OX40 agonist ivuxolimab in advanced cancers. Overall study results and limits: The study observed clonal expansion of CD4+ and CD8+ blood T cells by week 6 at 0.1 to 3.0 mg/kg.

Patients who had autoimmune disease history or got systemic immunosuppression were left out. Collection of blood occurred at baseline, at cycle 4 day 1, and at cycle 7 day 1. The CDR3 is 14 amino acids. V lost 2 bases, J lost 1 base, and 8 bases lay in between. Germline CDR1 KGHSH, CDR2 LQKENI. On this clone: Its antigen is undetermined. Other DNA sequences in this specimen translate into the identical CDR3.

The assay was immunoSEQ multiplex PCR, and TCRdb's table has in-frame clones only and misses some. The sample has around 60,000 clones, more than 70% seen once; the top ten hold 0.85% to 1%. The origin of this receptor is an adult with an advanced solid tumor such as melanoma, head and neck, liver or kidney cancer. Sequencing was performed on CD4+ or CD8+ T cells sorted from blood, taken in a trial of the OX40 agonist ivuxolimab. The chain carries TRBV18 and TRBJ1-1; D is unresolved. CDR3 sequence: CASSPRRENTEAFF. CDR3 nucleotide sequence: TGTGCCAGCTCACCAAGGAGAGAGAACACTGAAGCTTTCTTT.